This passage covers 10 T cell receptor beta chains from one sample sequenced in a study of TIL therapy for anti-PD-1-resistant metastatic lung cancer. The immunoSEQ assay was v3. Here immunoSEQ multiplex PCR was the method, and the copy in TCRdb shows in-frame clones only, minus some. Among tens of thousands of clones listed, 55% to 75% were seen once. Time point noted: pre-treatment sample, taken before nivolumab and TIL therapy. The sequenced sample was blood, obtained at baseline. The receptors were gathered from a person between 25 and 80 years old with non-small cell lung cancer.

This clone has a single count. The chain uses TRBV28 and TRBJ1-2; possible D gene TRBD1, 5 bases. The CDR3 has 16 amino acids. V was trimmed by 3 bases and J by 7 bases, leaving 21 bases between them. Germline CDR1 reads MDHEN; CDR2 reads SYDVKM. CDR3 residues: CASSLWFMGVLGGYTF. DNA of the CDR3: TGTGCCAGCAGTTTGTGGTTTATGGGGGTCTTAGGTGGCTACACCTTC.

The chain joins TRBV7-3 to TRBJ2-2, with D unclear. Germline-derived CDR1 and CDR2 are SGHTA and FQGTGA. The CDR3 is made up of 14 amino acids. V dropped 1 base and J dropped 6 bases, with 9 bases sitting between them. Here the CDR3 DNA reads TGTGCCAGCAGCTTAAACCCGCAGTCCGGGGAGCTGTTTTTT. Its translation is CASSLNPQSGELFF.

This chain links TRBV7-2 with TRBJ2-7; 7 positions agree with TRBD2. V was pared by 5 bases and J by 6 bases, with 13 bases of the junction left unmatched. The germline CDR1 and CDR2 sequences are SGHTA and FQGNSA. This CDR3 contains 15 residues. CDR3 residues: CASSLSWEGTREQYF. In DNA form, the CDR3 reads TGTGCCAGCAGCCTCTCGTGGGAGGGGACTCGCGAGCAGTACTTC. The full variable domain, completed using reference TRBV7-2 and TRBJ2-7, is GAGVSQSPSNKVTEKGKDVELRCDPISGHTALYWYRQSLGQGLEFLIYFQGNSAPDKSGLPSDRFSAERTGGSVSTLTIQRTQQEDSAVYLCASSLSWEGTREQYFGPGTRLTVT.

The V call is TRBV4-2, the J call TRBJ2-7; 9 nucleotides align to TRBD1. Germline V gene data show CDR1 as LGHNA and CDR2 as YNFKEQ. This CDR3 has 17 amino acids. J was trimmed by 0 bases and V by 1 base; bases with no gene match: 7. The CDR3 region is CASSQADRDRVSYEQYF. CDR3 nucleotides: TGTGCCAGCAGCCAAGCCGACAGGGACAGGGTCTCCTACGAGCAGTACTTC.

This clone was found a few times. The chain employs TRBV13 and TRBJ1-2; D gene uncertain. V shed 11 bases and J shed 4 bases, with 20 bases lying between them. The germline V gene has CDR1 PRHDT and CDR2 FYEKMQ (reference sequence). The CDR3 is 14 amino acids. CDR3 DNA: TGTGCCTGCACGCGCCGTGGGATTTTCTATGGCTACACCTTC. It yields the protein CACTRRGIFYGYTF. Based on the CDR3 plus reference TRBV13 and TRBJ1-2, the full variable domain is AAGVIQSPRHLIKEKRETATLKCYPIPRHDTVYWYQQGPGQDPQFLISFYEKMQSDKGSIPDRFSAQQFSDYHSELNMSSLELGDSALYFCACTRRGIFYGYTFGSGTRLTVV.

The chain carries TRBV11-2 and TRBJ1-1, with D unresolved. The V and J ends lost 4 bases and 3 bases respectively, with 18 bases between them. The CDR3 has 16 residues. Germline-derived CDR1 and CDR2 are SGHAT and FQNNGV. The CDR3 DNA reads TGTGCCAGCAGCTCCATGAAGACCTCCACGTACACTGAAGCTTTCTTT. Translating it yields CASSSMKTSTYTEAFF.

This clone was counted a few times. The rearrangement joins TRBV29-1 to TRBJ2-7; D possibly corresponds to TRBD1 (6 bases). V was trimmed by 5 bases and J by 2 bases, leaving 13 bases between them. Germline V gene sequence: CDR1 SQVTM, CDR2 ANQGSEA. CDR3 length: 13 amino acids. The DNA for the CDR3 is TGCAGCGTTTGGCAGGGGCGAACCTACGAGCAGTACTTC. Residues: CSVWQGRTYEQYF.

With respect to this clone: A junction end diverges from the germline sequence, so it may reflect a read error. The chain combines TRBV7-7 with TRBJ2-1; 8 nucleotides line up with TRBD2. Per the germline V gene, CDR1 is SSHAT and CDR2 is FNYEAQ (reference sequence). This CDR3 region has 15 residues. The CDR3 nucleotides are TGTGCTAGCAGCTTAATCCTAGCGGGCTACAATGAGCAGTTCTTC. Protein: CASSLILAGYNEQFF.

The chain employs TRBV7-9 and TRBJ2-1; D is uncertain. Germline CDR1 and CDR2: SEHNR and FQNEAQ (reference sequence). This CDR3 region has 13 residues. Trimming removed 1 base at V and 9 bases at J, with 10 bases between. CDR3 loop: CASSLESESEQFF. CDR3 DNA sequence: TGTGCCAGCAGCTTAGAATCGGAAAGTGAGCAGTTCTTC.

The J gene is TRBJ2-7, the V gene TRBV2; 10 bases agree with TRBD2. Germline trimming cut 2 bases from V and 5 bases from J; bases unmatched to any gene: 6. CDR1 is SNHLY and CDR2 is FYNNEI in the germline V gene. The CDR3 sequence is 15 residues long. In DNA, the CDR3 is TGTGCCAGCAGTGAACAACTAGCGGGAACCAACGAGCAGTACTTC. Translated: CASSEQLAGTNEQYF.